The present T cell receptor (beta chain) was sequenced within a study of cytomegalovirus exposure and HLA in healthy donors. Study-wide background: The same platform used for the roughly 600 first-cohort repertoires was also used for the roughly 130 validation repertoires, as a later analysis reported. Whole-study results and caveats: Cytomegalovirus-associated status was assigned to more than 150 TCR beta chains.

The V gene end was trimmed by 2 bases and the J gene end by 5 bases; junction bases not matched to a gene: 4. In germline, CDR1 is MDHEN, CDR2 SYDVKM. The CDR3 contains 14 residues. The donors were members of the validation cohort, which comprised 90 to 150 subjects and was separate from the first cohort of more than 500 subjects. Comments on this clone: Its antigen is unknown.

Assay: immunoSEQ multiplex PCR; the TCRdb copy retains only in-frame clones and omits some. Of some 350,000 clones in the sample, approximately 86% were seen once. The V call is TRBV28, the J call TRBJ2-3, with 7 bases lining up with TRBD1. The sample consisted of PBMCs. The receptor was derived from a woman aged 25 to 39 in good health and CMV-seropositive. CDR3 nucleotide sequence: TGTGCCAGCAGTTTACTGTCAGGGGGAGATACGCAGTATTTT. This translates into CASSLLSGGDTQYF.